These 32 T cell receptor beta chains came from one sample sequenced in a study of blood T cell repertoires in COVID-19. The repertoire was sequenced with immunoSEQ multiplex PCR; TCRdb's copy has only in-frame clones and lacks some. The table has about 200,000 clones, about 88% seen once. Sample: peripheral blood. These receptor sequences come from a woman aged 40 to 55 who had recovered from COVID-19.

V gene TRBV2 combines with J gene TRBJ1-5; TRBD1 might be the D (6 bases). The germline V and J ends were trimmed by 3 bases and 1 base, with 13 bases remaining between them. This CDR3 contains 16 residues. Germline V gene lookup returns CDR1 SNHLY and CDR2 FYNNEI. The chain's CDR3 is CASSDGTTVSNQPQHF. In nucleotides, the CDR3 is TGTGCCAGCAGTGACGGGACAACTGTGAGCAATCAGCCCCAGCATTTT. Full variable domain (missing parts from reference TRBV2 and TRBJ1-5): EPEVTQTPSHQVTQMGQEVILRCVPISNHLYFYWYRQILGQKVEFLVSFYNNEISEKSEIFDDQFSVERPDGSNFTLKIRSTKLEDSAMYFCASSDGTTVSNQPQHFGDGTRLSIL.

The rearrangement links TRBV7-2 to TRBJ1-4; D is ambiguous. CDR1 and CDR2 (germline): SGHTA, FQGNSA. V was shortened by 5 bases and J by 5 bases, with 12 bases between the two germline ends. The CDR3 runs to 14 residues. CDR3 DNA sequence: TGTGCCAGCAGCCACGCACACCACAATGAAAAACTGTTTTTT. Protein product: CASSHAHHNEKLFF.

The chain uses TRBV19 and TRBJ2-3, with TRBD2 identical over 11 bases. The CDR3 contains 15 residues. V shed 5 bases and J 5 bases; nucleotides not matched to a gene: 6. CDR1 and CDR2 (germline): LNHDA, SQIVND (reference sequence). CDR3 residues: CASSLASGRIDTQYF. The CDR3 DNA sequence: TGTGCCAGTAGTTTGGCTAGCGGGAGGATAGATACGCAGTATTTT.

CDR3 protein: CASRQGQGDVNEQFF. The CDR3 bases are TGCGCCAGCAGACAGGGACAGGGGGATGTCAATGAGCAGTTCTTC. The chain uses TRBV5-1 and TRBJ2-1, with 11 bases lining up with TRBD1. The CDR3 runs 15 residues. The germline CDR1 and CDR2 sequences are SGHRS and YFSETQ. The V and J ends lost 5 bases and 6 bases, in that order; junction bases with no gene match: 7.

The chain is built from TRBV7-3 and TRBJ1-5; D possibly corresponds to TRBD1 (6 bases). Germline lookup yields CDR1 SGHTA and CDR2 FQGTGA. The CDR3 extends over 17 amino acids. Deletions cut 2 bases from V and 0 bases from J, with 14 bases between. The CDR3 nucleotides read TGTGCCAGCAGCTTACGGGACAATGGGGATAGCAATCAGCCCCAGCATTTT. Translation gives CASSLRDNGDSNQPQHF. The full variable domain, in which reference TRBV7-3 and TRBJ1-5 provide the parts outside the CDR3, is GAGVSQTPSNKVTEKGKYVELRCDPISGHTALYWYRQSLGQGPEFLIYFQGTGAADDSGLPNDRFFAVRPEGSVSTLKIQRTERGDSAVYLCASSLRDNGDSNQPQHFGDGTRLSIL.

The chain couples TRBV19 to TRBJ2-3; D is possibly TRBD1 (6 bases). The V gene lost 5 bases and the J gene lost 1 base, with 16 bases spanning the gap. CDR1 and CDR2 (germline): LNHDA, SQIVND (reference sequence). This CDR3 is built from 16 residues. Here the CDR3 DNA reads TGTGCCAGTAGTTTAACAGGGCTGTTTGGCACAGATACGCAGTATTTT. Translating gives CASSLTGLFGTDTQYF. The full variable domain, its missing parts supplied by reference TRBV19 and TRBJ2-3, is DGGITQSPKYLFRKEGQNVTLSCEQNLNHDAMYWYRQDPGQGLRLIYYSQIVNDFQKGDIAEGYSVSREKKESFPLTVTSAQKNPTAFYLCASSLTGLFGTDTQYFGPGTRLTVL.

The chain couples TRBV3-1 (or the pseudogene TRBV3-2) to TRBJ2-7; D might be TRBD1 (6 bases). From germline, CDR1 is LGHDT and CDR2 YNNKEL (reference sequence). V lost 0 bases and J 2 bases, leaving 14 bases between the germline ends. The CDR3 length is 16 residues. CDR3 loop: CASSQDRTRDTYEQYF. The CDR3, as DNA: TGTGCCAGCAGCCAAGATAGGACACGGGACACCTACGAGCAGTACTTC.

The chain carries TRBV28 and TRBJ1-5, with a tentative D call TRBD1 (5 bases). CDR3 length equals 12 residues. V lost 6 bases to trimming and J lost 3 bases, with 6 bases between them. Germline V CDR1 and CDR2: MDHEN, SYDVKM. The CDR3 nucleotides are TGTGCCAGCAGGACAGCCAATCAGCCCCAGCATTTT. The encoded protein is CASRTANQPQHF.

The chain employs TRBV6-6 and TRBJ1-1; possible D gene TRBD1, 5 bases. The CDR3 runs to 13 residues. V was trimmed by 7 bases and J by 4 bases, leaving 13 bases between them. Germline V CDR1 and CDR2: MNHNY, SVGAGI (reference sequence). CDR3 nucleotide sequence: TGTGCCAGCACCAACGGAGGGGTCACTGAAGCTTTCTTT. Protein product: CASTNGGVTEAFF.

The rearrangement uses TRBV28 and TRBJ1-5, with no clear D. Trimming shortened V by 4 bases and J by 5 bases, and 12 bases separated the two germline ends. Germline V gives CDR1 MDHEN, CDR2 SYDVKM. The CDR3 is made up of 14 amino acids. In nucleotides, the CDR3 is TGTGCCAGCAGTTCTGGCGGGTATGATCAGCCCCAGCATTTT. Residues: CASSSGGYDQPQHF.

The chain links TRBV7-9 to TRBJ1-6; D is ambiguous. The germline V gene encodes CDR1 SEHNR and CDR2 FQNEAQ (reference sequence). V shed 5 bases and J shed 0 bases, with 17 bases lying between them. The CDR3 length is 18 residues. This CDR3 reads CASSHQNSPSSYNSPLHF. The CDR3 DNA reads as TGTGCCAGCAGCCACCAAAACAGTCCAAGCTCCTATAATTCACCCCTCCACTTT.

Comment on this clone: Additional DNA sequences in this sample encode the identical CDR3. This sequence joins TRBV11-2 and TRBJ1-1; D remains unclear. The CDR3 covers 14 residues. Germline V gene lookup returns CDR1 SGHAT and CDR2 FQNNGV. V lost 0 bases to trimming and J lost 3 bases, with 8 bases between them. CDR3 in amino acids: CASSLEFQDTEAFF. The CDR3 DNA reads TGTGCCAGCAGCTTAGAATTTCAGGACACTGAAGCTTTCTTT.

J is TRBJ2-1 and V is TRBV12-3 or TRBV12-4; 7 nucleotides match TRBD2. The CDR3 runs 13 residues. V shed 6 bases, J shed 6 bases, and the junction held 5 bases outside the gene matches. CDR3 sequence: CASSLGLVNEQFF. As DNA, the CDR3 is TGTGCCAGCAGCCTAGGACTAGTCAATGAGCAGTTCTTC.

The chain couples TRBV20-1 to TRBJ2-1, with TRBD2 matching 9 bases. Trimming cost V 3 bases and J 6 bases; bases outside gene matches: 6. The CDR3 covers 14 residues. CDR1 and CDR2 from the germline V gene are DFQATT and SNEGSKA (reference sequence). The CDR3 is CSASMGGRANEQFF. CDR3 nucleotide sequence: TGCAGTGCTAGTATGGGCGGGAGGGCCAATGAGCAGTTCTTC.

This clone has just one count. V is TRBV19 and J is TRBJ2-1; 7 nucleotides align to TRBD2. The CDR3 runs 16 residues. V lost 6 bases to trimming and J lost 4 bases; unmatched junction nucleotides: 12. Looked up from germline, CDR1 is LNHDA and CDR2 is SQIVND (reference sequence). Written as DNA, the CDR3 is TGTGCCAGTAGAACAATCGTCCAGCGGGGATACAATGAGCAGTTCTTC. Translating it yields CASRTIVQRGYNEQFF.

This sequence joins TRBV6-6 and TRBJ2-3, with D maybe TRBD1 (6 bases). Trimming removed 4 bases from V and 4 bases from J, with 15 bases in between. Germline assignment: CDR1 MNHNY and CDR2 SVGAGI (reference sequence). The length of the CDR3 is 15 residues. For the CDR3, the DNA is TGTGCCAGCAGTTCGGTCACAGGGAACCCAGATACGCAGTATTTT. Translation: CASSSVTGNPDTQYF.

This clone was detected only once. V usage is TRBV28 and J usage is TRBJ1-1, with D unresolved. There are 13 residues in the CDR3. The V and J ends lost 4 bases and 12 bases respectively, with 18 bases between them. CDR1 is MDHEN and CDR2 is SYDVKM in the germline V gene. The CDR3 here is CASSSGAHLQTFF. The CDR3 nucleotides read TGTGCCAGCAGTTCGGGAGCCCACCTTCAAACTTTCTTT. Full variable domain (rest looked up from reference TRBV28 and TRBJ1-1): DVKVTQSSRYLVKRTGEKVFLECVQDMDHENMFWYRQDPGLGLRLIYFSYDVKMKEKGDIPEGYSVSREKKERFSLILESASTNQTSMYLCASSSGAHLQTFFGQGTRLTVV.

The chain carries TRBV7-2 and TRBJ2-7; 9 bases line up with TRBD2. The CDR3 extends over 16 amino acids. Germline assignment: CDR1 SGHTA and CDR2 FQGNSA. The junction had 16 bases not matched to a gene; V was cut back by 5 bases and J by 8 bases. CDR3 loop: CASSPGLASGDWQQYF. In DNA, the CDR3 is TGTGCCAGCAGCCCCGGATTGGCTAGCGGGGACTGGCAGCAGTACTTC.

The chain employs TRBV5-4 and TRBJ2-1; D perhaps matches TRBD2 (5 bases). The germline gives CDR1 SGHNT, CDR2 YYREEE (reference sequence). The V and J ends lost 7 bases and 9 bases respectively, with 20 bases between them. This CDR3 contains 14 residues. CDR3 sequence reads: CASSTPDSDGEQFF. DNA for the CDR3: TGTGCCAGCTCCACACCCGATAGCGACGGTGAGCAGTTCTTC.

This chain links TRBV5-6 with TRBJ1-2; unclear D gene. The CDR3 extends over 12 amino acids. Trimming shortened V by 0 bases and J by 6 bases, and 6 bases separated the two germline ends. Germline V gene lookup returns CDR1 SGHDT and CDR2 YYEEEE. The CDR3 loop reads CASSLVEDGYTF. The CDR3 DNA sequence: TGTGCCAGCAGCTTGGTTGAGGATGGCTACACCTTC.

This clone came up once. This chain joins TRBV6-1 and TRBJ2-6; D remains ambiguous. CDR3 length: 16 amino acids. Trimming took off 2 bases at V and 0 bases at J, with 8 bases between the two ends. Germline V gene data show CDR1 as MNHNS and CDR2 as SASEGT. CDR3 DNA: TGTGCCAGCAGTGAATTCGCGATCTCTGGGGCCAACGTCCTGACTTTC. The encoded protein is CASSEFAISGANVLTF.

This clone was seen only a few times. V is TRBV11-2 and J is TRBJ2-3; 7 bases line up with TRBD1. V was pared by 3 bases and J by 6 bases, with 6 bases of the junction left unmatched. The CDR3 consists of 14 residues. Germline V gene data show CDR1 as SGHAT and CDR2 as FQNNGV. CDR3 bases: TGTGCCAGCAGCTTCGGGACAGCTCTTGATACGCAGTATTTT. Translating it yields CASSFGTALDTQYF.

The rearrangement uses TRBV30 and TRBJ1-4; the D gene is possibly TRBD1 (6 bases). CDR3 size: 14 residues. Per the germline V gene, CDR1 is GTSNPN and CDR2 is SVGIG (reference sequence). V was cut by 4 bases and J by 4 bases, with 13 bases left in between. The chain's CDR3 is CAWNSRDINEKLFF. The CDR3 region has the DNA TGTGCCTGGAACTCCCGGGACATTAATGAAAAACTGTTTTTT.

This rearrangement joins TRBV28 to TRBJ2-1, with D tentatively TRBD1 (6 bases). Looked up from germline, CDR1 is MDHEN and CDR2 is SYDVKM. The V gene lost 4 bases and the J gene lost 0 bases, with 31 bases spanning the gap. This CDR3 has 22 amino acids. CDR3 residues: CASSSRTRDMRLSKSSYNEQFF. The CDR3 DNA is TGTGCCAGCAGTTCGCGAACGAGGGACATGCGACTGTCCAAGAGCTCCTACAATGAGCAGTTCTTC.

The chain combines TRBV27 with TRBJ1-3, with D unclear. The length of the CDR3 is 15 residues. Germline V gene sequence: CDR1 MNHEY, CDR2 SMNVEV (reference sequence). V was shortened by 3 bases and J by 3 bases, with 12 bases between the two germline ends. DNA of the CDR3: TGTGCCAGCAGTTTTGATCGGGTAAGTGGAAACACCATATATTTT. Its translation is CASSFDRVSGNTIYF.

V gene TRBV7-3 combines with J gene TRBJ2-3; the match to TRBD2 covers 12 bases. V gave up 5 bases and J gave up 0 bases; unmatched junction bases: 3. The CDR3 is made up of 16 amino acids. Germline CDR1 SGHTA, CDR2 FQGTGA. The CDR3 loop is CASSRTSGTSTDTQYF. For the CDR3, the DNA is TGTGCCAGCAGCCGGACTAGCGGGACTAGCACAGATACGCAGTATTTT.

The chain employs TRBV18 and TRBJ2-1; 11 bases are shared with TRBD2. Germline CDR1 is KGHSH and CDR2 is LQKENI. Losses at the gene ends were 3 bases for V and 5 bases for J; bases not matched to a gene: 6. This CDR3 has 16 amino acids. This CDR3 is CASSPKIAGGDNEQFF. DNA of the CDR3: TGTGCCAGCTCACCGAAAATAGCGGGAGGGGACAATGAGCAGTTCTTC.

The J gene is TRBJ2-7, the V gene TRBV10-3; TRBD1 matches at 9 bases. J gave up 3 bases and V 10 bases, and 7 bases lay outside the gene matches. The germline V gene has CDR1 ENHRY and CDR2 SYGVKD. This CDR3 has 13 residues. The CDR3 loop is CATTPGQGYEQYF. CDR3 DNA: TGTGCCACGACCCCGGGACAGGGCTACGAGCAGTACTTC.

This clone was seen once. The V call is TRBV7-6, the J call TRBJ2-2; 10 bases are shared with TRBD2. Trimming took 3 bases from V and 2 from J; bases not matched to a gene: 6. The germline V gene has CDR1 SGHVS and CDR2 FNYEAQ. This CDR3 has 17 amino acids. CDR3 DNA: TGTGCCAGCAGCTTCCTAGCGGGAGAGGTTAACACCGGGGAGCTGTTTTTT. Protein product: CASSFLAGEVNTGELFF.

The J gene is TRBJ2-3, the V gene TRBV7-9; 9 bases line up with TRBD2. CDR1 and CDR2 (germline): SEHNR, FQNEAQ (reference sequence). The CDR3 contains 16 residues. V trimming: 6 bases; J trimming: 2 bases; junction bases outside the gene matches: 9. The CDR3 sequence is CASRRTSEITTDTQYF. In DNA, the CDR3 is TGTGCCAGCAGGAGGACTAGCGAAATAACCACAGATACGCAGTATTTT.

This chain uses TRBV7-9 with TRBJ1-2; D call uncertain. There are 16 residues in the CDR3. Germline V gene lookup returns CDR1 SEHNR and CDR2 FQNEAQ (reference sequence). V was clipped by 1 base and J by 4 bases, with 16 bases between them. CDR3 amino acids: CASSLGSGLVSYGYTF. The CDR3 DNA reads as TGTGCCAGCAGCTTAGGTTCAGGACTGGTTTCCTATGGCTACACCTTC.

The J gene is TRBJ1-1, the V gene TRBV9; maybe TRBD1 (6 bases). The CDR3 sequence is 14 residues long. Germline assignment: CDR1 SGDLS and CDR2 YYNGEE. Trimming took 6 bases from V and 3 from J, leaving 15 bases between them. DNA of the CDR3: TGTGCCAGCACCAAGGGGGGGAGAGACACTGAAGCTTTCTTT. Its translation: CASTKGGRDTEAFF.